This TCR beta chain was identified during a study of blood T cell repertoires in COVID-19 (dated by TCRdb to the early 2020s). As for the study more broadly: Samples from collaborators originated in the United States, Italy and Spain and spanned both the acute and convalescent phases of COVID-19. Deeply sampled blood TCRbeta repertoires from subjects exposed to, actively infected with, or recovered from COVID-19 were included in the dataset. The material from the prospective study consisted of cDNA or gDNA derived from T cells, B-cell-depleted T cells, or PBMCs. The repertoires were released in a freely available public database intended as a resource for research on the immune response to SARS-CoV-2. HLA class I and class II types, where available, came from metadata supplied by the sample provider rather than from assay-based typing. A de-identified subject ID, COVID-19 status, age in years and sex were almost always included in the sample metadata. The samples were drawn from two sources: the first 160 participants of the ongoing ImmuneRACE study, and 950 to 1,500 subjects contributed by 6 global collaborators.

To note about this clone: It has no known antigen specificity. Base-call qualities are not available, and no considerably larger clone is one nucleotide away.

TCRbeta CDR3 regions were amplified from genomic DNA using the immunoSEQ Assay, a bias-controlled multiplex PCR. Turning to the authors' computational methods: The number of nucleated cells in each sample was estimated by amplification of reference gene primers within the assay. To quantify the absolute abundance of each unique TCRbeta CDR3 rearrangement, sequence reads were collapsed and filtered. For each sample, productive Simpson clonality was calculated as the square root of Simpson's diversity index over productive rearrangements. The source is immuneACCESS, and TCRdb retained only in-frame sequences with V and J called. Part of the clones is not carried over; for the studies checked, unresolved V genes explain less than half of this, and the remainder is unexplained. That table furnishes V, J and clone size, whereas the DNA furnished D and trimming. A total of around 63,000 clones appear in this sample, around 82% of them only once. 15% to 20% of the sample is taken by the ten largest.

The research as a whole found: How much clinical and demographic metadata was included differed by source and by participant, and the metadata was provided uncurated.

V is pared back by 0 bases and J by 3 bases, with 23 bases lying between the germline termini. From its cysteine to its phenylalanine, the CDR3 spans 20 amino acids. Only CDR3 DNA remains: 60 bases, in frame from the first base. At one collaborating source in Seattle, patients were enrolled during active infection and were followed longitudinally through the course of disease. Each collaborating institution followed its own protocols to collect whole blood in K2EDTA tubes. For TCRbeta analysis, collaborators shipped samples as frozen whole blood, isolated PBMCs, or DNA extracted from either of those sample types.

The TCR was taken from a man aged 60-69 years with COVID-19, enrolled during active disease. The sequence joins TRBV23-1 to TRBJ2-2; no confident D gene assignment can be made. TRBV23-1 is an ORF for which the function is uncertain. Sequencing was done on a sample of peripheral blood. The DNA reads TGCGCCAGCAGTCAATCGACACGGCGCCAACCCAATAAACACACCGGGGAGCTGTTTTTT. Its protein product is CASSQSTRRQPNKHTGELFF.